The clone carrying this T cell receptor beta chain has only a few counts. Sequenced by immunoSEQ multiplex PCR; TCRdb stores in-frame clones only, minus some. The sample records approximately 110,000 clones, roughly 90% being singletons. These data belong to a study of control samples from healthy donors and cancer patients. Germline CDR1 reads MNHNS; CDR2 reads SASEGT. V shed 1 base and J shed 9 bases, with 9 bases lying between them. The CDR3 loop spans 12 amino acids. The sequenced sample was blood. The gene calls are TRBV6-1 and TRBJ1-1; D ambiguous. The receptor's source is a woman aged 18-29 years in good health. This chain's CDR3 is CASSEGRNKAFF. CDR3 nucleotides: TGTGCCAGCAGTGAAGGGAGGAACAAAGCTTTCTTT.